What follows is one T cell receptor beta chain and its context. The sample is drawn from a study of cytomegalovirus exposure and HLA in healthy donors. A multiplex PCR was run with 60 Vbeta primers and 13 Jbeta primers. Here immunoSEQ multiplex PCR was the method, and the copy in TCRdb shows in-frame clones only, minus some. The sample holds around 75,000 clones. The clonotype comes from a boy aged 10-17 years in good health and CMV-seronegative. Sequenced: PBMCs.

The CDR3 region has the DNA TGTGCCAGCTCACCCCCGGGACTGCACTACGAGCAGTACTTC. It specifies CASSPPGLHYEQYF. The rearrangement links TRBV18 to TRBJ2-7, with D perhaps TRBD2 (6 bases). The germline gives CDR1 KGHSH, CDR2 LQKENI. The CDR3 is made up of 14 amino acids. Trimming removed 3 bases from V and 3 bases from J, with 12 bases in between.